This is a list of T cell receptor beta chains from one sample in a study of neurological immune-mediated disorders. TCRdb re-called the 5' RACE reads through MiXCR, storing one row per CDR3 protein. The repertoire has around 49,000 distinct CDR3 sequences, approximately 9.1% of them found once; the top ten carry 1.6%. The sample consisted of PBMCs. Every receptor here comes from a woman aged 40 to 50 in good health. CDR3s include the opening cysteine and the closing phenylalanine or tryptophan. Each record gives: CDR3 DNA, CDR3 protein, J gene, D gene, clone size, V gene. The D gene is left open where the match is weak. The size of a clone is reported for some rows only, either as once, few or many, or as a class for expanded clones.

TGTGGATCCGACAGGGGGGTTGGCTACACCTTC CGSDRGVGYTF TRBJ1-2 TRBD1 many TRBV27
TGCAGTCCAAGGTGGGGTCAAGAGGGGACCCAGTACTTC CSPRWGQEGTQYF TRBJ2-5 - many TRBV20-1
TGTGCCAGCAGCCCCTACGGGCCGAGGGCCTACGAGCAGTACTTC CASSPYGPRAYEQYF TRBJ2-7 - many TRBV12-3/TRBV12-4
TGTGCCAGCAGTGAAAAGTTGAACACTGAAGCTTTCTTT CASSEKLNTEAFF TRBJ1-1 - many TRBV25-1
TGTGCCAGCAGCTTACAGAGGGCCCAGGGTTCTAATGAAAAACTGTTTTTT CASSLQRAQGSNEKLFF TRBJ1-4 - - TRBV7-2
TGTGCCAGCTCACCAAACGGGGGACGGGTGAACACTGAAGCTTTCTTT CASSPNGGRVNTEAFF TRBJ1-1 - many TRBV18
TGCGCCAGCAGCGCTACACTGGGGGGGGTGGATTCACCCCTCCACTTT CASSATLGGVDSPLHF TRBJ1-6 - many TRBV5-1
TGCGCCAGCAGCTTGAGCCGGGAAGGTCAGCCCCAGCATTTT CASSLSREGQPQHF TRBJ1-5 - many TRBV5-1
TGTGCCAGCAGCTTAGCGGGACAGGGAGTTGGTGGCTACACCTTC CASSLAGQGVGGYTF TRBJ1-2 TRBD1 many TRBV7-2
TGTGCCAGCAGCCAAGGGGGGGGGCTCAGCGAGCAGTACTTC CASSQGGGLSEQYF TRBJ2-7 - many TRBV4-2
TGCGTCAGCAGCTTGCGGCAGGGGTCCTACAATGAGCAGTTCTTC CVSSLRQGSYNEQFF TRBJ2-1 - - TRBV5-1
TGTGCCAGCAGCACGTTCACTAGCGGAGGATACAATGAGCAGTTCTTC CASSTFTSGGYNEQFF TRBJ2-1 TRBD2 many TRBV5-5
TGCGCCAGCAGCTTGGCCGAGAGCGGGGAGCTGTTTTTT CASSLAESGELFF TRBJ2-2 - - TRBV5-1
TGTGCCAGCAGTTACATACTAGCGGGGGAAAGCTCCTACAATGAGCAGTTCTTC CASSYILAGESSYNEQFF TRBJ2-1 TRBD2 many TRBV6-2/TRBV6-3
TGTGCCAGCAGCCCGAGCGGGGTCCCCCAAGAGACCCAGTACTTC CASSPSGVPQETQYF TRBJ2-5 TRBD2 many TRBV7-2
TGTGCCAGCAGATACGGTCTGTCTAGTATCGGCCGTTACAATGAGCAGTTCTTC CASRYGLSSIGRYNEQFF TRBJ2-1 - once TRBV7-2
TGTGCCAGCAGCCCCTTTGTAAGGGCGGTGGGAAACACCATATATTTT CASSPFVRAVGNTIYF TRBJ1-3 - many TRBV7-2
TGTGCCAGCAGCGAGGAGGTAGGGGTACGGGGTAATGAGCAGTTCTTC CASSEEVGVRGNEQFF TRBJ2-1 - many TRBV7-2
TGTGCCAGCAAACCGGGACCCAGCTCTGGAAACACCATATATTTT CASKPGPSSGNTIYF TRBJ1-3 - many TRBV7-2
TGCAGCGTTGGTCCCGGCGGAGAGACCCAGTACTTC CSVGPGGETQYF TRBJ2-5 - many TRBV29-1
TGCGCCAGCAGCCCAATCATGATGGGAGGCAACACCGGGGAGCTGTTTTTT CASSPIMMGGNTGELFF TRBJ2-2 - few TRBV5-1
TGCAGTGTGTCCGGCAACAGCGAAGCTTTCTTT CSVSGNSEAFF TRBJ1-1 - many TRBV20-1
TGCGCCAGCAGCTTGGGCCTTGAGAGCGGGGGGTACCAAGAGACCCAGTACTTC CASSLGLESGGYQETQYF TRBJ2-5 TRBD2 many TRBV5-1
TGTGCCAGCAGCTTGAAGTTTGCGGGGCATCCTCGCTACGAGCAGTACTTC CASSLKFAGHPRYEQYF TRBJ2-7 - - TRBV7-9
TGCGCCAGCAGCCAAGATATCGGGCGGGAGGTTGGGGATGAGCAGTTCTTC CASSQDIGREVGDEQFF TRBJ2-1 TRBD2 many TRBV4-3
TGTGCCAGCAGTTTAACCGGGACAGGGTTAGACGAGCAGTACTTC CASSLTGTGLDEQYF TRBJ2-7 TRBD1 many TRBV27
TGCGCCAGCAGCTTGGACAGTCCATTTCAGCCCCAGCATTTT CASSLDSPFQPQHF TRBJ1-5 - many TRBV5-1
TGCAGCGTTGAAGGGGACAACGGGAGCGGGACGTACAATGAGCAGTTCTTC CSVEGDNGSGTYNEQFF TRBJ2-1 - many TRBV29-1
TGCGCCAGCAGCTTCCAGGGGCGCGATGAAAAACTGTTTTTT CASSFQGRDEKLFF TRBJ1-4 - many TRBV5-1
TGTGCCATCAGTGACCTTCCGGGGACACTTAATGGCTACACCTTC CAISDLPGTLNGYTF TRBJ1-2 - many TRBV10-3
TGTGCCAGCAGCTACTTACCCCCGGGACTAGCGGGAGTATACGAGCAGTACTTC CASSYLPPGLAGVYEQYF TRBJ2-7 TRBD2 few TRBV6-5
TGTGCCAGCAGTTACTCGGGACAGGGGGCTTCGGATACGCAGTATTTT CASSYSGQGASDTQYF TRBJ2-3 TRBD1 many TRBV6-6
TGCGCCAGCCGCGGAGGAATGAAGGGCTACGAGCAGTACTTC CASRGGMKGYEQYF TRBJ2-7 - many TRBV5-1
TGTGTCAGCAGCTTAGAGGGACAGGGGGGAATCTATGGATACACCTTC CVSSLEGQGGIYGYTF TRBJ1-2 TRBD1 - TRBV7-8
TGTGCCACCAGTGACTCACACAGGGGGAGCTCCTACAATGAGCAGTTCTTC CATSDSHRGSSYNEQFF TRBJ2-1 TRBD1 many TRBV24-1
TGTGCCAGCAGCGCCCAGGATGGGGAGAATTTATTAGCCAAAAACATTCAGTACTTC CASSAQDGENLLAKNIQYF TRBJ2-4 - many TRBV9
TGTGCCAGCAGCGTAGCCCCGAAGGGGAGAGATGGCTACACCTTC CASSVAPKGRDGYTF TRBJ1-2 - many TRBV9
TGCGCCAGCAGCTGGATTAGGACTAGCGGGGTCTACGAGCAGTACTTC CASSWIRTSGVYEQYF TRBJ2-7 TRBD2 - TRBV5-1
TGTGCCAGCGTCCTGGGGCTCCACCAAGAGACCCAGTACTTC CASVLGLHQETQYF TRBJ2-5 - many TRBV7-8
TGCAGTGCTAGAGAGCCGCGGATCTGGGCCGGCTACACCTTC CSAREPRIWAGYTF TRBJ1-2 - many TRBV20-1
TGTGCCAGCAGCCCCAGGGTAGGGGAGCCTGGAAACACCATATATTTT CASSPRVGEPGNTIYF TRBJ1-3 - - TRBV7-3
TGTGCCAGCAGGGGCCTCGGGGGCTACGAGCAGTACTTC CASRGLGGYEQYF TRBJ2-7 - many TRBV27
TGCAGCGCCTTAACAGGGAGGACTGAAGCTTTCTTT CSALTGRTEAFF TRBJ1-1 - many TRBV29-1
TGTGCCAGCAGTTTATTTTATCAGGCGGGAGGACTTCGAGCTGAGCAGTTCTTC CASSLFYQAGGLRAEQFF TRBJ2-1 TRBD2 few TRBV12-3/TRBV12-4
TGTGCCAGCAGTTTTGGGGCTAGCGGGAGAGTCAATGAGCAGTTCTTC CASSFGASGRVNEQFF TRBJ2-1 TRBD2 many TRBV27
TGTGCCAGCAGCTCCCACGGGGAAGTGGGCACTGAAGCTTTCTTT CASSSHGEVGTEAFF TRBJ1-1 - many TRBV7-2
TGTGCCAGCAGCTTGGCGGGGAAATCGGGGTTCCGCCGTTCCTACGAGCAGTACTTC CASSLAGKSGFRRSYEQYF TRBJ2-7 - many TRBV5-6
TGTGCCAGCAGCTTGGCCCCCGCTGAAGCTTTCTTT CASSLAPAEAFF TRBJ1-1 - many TRBV12-3/TRBV12-4
TGTGCCAGCATATTGAAGGGGATGAACACTGAAGCTTTCTTT CASILKGMNTEAFF TRBJ1-1 - few TRBV6-1
TGTGCCAGCAGCACTATAGGGGGCTACACCTTC CASSTIGGYTF TRBJ1-2 - many TRBV12-3/TRBV12-4
TGCGCCAGCAGCTTGCTTACAGGGGGCAATGAAAAACTGTTTTTT CASSLLTGGNEKLFF TRBJ1-4 TRBD1 many TRBV5-1